A single sample gave rise to the 2 T cell receptor beta chains below, sequenced in a study of control samples from healthy donors and cancer patients. Clones were read by immunoSEQ multiplex PCR, and TCRdb kept only the in-frame ones, dropping some. There are 100,000 to 150,000 clones in the sample; around 93% occur only once, and 2% to 2.5% lies in the top ten. Sequenced sample: blood. The receptors were sampled from a woman between 45 and 60 years old in good health.

The gene calls are TRBV6-1 and TRBJ1-1; perhaps TRBD1 as D (6 bases). Germline values: CDR1 MNHNS, CDR2 SASEGT. V shed 7 bases and J shed 4 bases, with 13 bases lying between them. CDR3 size: 13 residues. CDR3 loop: CASTQGRATEAFF. CDR3 nucleotide sequence: TGTGCCAGCACCCAGGGGAGGGCCACTGAAGCTTTCTTT.

Note on this clone: Germline is not matched at one junction end, which may reflect a read error. The chain links TRBV6-1 to TRBJ1-2; a possible D gene is TRBD1 (5 bases). This CDR3 has 13 residues. Per germline, CDR1 MNHNS and CDR2 SASEGT. CDR3 nucleotides: TGTGCCAGCACTGCAATTGGGGGACGGTCGCAGCCCTTC. Translating gives CASTAIGGRSQPF.